Listed here are 27 T cell receptor beta chains from one sample, sequenced in a study of vaccination effects on CD4 cells after COVID-19. TCRdb keeps only in-frame clones here, not all; method: immunoSEQ multiplex PCR. The sample holds more than 15,000 clones; 65% to 75% are singletons and the top ten take roughly 19%. Their target antigens are unknown. ViraFEST assay sequencing came after antigen-specific CD4+ T cells were expanded with viral peptide pools. The authors isolated CD4+ T cells after more than eight days of culture. A positive SARS-CoV-2 PCR test fell between March and December 2020. Each participant was given two doses of one vaccine (BNT162b2 or mRNA-1273). The source was CD4+ T cells from PBMCs cultured with SARS-CoV-2 spike peptides, collected after COVID-19 vaccination. The receptors shown here come from a human donor who had a prior SARS-CoV-2 infection.

The chain recombines TRBV27 with TRBJ2-7, with TRBD2 identical over 7 bases. Trimming took 8 bases from V and 0 from J; bases not matched to a gene: 7. The germline V gene has CDR1 MNHEY and CDR2 SMNVEV (reference sequence). The CDR3 is 14 residues long. The CDR3 region has the DNA TGTGCCAGCGGGGGACTACCGAGCTCCTACGAGCAGTACTTC. Amino acids: CASGGLPSSYEQYF.

The count of this clone is one. The chain has TRBV5-4 and TRBJ1-2; D unclear. This CDR3 is built from 12 residues. Germline CDR1 and CDR2: SGHNT and YYREEE (reference sequence). V gave up 3 bases and J gave up 8 bases, with 11 bases separating them. The CDR3 reads CASSSPGLGYTF. CDR3 sequence (DNA): TGTGCCAGCAGCTCCCCCGGGCTCGGCTACACCTTC. Based on the CDR3 plus reference TRBV5-4 and TRBJ1-2, the full variable domain is ETGVTQSPTHLIKTRGQQVTLRCSSQSGHNTVSWYQQALGQGPQFIFQYYREEENGRGNFPPRFSGLQFPNYSSELNVNALELDDSALYLCASSSPGLGYTFGSGTRLTVV.

The chain uses TRBV6-4 and TRBJ2-5, with a possible D match to TRBD2 (7 bases). Germline V gene lookup returns CDR1 MRHNA and CDR2 SNTAGT. With 7 bases removed from V and 4 bases from J, the gap between germline ends came to 22 bases. This CDR3 is 16 amino acids long. CDR3 loop: CASTVGGQGTRETQYF. The CDR3 DNA reads TGTGCCAGCACCGTGGGGGGGCAGGGGACACGAGAGACCCAGTACTTC.

The chain is built from TRBV7-3 and TRBJ1-3; no clear D gene. The germline CDR1 and CDR2 sequences are SGHTA and FQGTGA. The CDR3 is 14 residues long. The ends were cut back, 2 bases at V and 4 bases at J, with 9 bases in the middle. The CDR3 region is CASSLQGPGNTIYF. The CDR3 DNA sequence: TGTGCCAGCAGCTTACAAGGGCCCGGAAACACCATATATTTT.

This chain links TRBV6-2 or TRBV6-3 with TRBJ2-7; TRBD2 aligns across 7 bases. The CDR3 covers 16 residues. CDR1 is MNHEY, CDR2 SVGEGT, per germline. J was trimmed by 1 base and V by 1 base; bases with no gene match: 7. The DNA of the CDR3 is TGTGCCAGCAGTTACTTTGGGGACGGGGGGTCCTACGAGCAGTACTTC. Encoded protein: CASSYFGDGGSYEQYF.

The V gene is TRBV4-3, the J gene TRBJ2-7, with D tentatively TRBD1 (5 bases). Trimming stripped 2 bases from V and 4 bases from J, with 12 bases between. CDR1 and CDR2 from the germline V gene are LGHNA and YSLEER. This CDR3 contains 14 residues. In nucleotides, the CDR3 is TGCGCCAGCAGCCAATACACGACAGCTTACGAGCAGTACTTC. Protein sequence: CASSQYTTAYEQYF.

This chain uses TRBV5-6 with TRBJ2-3; 10 nucleotides line up with TRBD2. The V and J ends lost 2 bases and 4 bases, in that order; junction bases with no gene match: 4. The CDR3 runs to 15 residues. Looked up from germline, CDR1 is SGHDT and CDR2 is YYEEEE. CDR3 bases: TGTGCCAGCAGCTTTGGTCTAGCGGGAGCAGATACGCAGTATTTT. Amino acid sequence: CASSFGLAGADTQYF.

The V gene is TRBV29-1, the J gene TRBJ2-2; maybe TRBD1 (5 bases). Trimming removed 6 bases at V and 4 bases at J, with 12 bases between. Germline V gene data show CDR1 as SQVTM and CDR2 as ANQGSEA. The CDR3 length is 13 residues. This chain's CDR3 is CSVQRTSTGELFF. Written as DNA, the CDR3 is TGCAGCGTACAACGGACATCCACCGGGGAGCTGTTTTTT.

J is TRBJ2-2 and V is TRBV5-1; 8 bases align to TRBD1. The V segment lost 4 bases and the J segment 2 bases; nucleotides outside the gene matches: 7. CDR3 length: 16 amino acids. In germline, CDR1 is SGHRS, CDR2 YFSETQ. As DNA, the CDR3 is TGCGCCAGCAGCAGCTCTGGACAGGGAAACACCGGGGAGCTGTTTTTT. As protein: CASSSSGQGNTGELFF.

Here the CDR3 DNA reads TGTGCCAGCAGCTCGACAGGGTCCTCAGGGGCCAACGTCCTGACTTTC. Protein sequence: CASSSTGSSGANVLTF. This sequence joins TRBV5-5 and TRBJ2-6; TRBD1 matches 7 bases. V trimming: 3 bases; J trimming: 4 bases; junction bases outside the gene matches: 7. The germline CDR1 and CDR2 sequences are SGHKS and YYEKEE (reference sequence). The CDR3 contains 16 residues.

This clone was seen just once. The chain employs TRBV7-3 and TRBJ2-5; a weak D match, TRBD2 (5 bases). The CDR3 has 15 amino acids. The germline gives CDR1 SGHTA, CDR2 FQGTGA. Trimming removed 0 bases from V and 5 bases from J, with 13 bases in between. The CDR3, as DNA: TGTGCCAGCAGCTTAACCTCCTCCTGGAGGGAGACCCAGTACTTC. Residues: CASSLTSSWRETQYF.

The chain uses TRBV2 and TRBJ2-5, with D possibly TRBD1 on 6 matching bases. There are 13 residues in the CDR3. V was cut by 7 bases and J by 2 bases, with 11 bases left in between. Germline values: CDR1 SNHLY, CDR2 FYNNEI. The CDR3 DNA reads TGTGCCAGCATGGCGGACAGTCAAGAGACCCAGTACTTC. It translates to CASMADSQETQYF.

For this clone: The germline gene is not matched at one end of the junction; a read error may be the cause. The rearrangement uses TRBV6-2 or TRBV6-3 and TRBJ2-5; the D is unclear. Germline CDR1 is MNHEY and CDR2 is SVGEGT. The CDR3 covers 14 residues. The CDR3 coding sequence is TGTGCCAGCAGTTACGCTCCCCCCCAAAAGACCCAGTACTTC. Translation gives CASSYAPPQKTQYF.

This chain joins TRBV6-6 and TRBJ2-7, with TRBD2 matching 14 bases. Germline V gene lookup returns CDR1 MNHNY and CDR2 SVGAGI (reference sequence). The junction had 6 bases not matched to a gene; V was cut back by 6 bases and J by 5 bases. This CDR3 contains 15 residues. CDR3: CASRPGLAGGHEQYF. The CDR3 DNA follows: TGTGCCAGCAGACCTGGACTAGCGGGGGGCCACGAGCAGTACTTC.

The chain is built from TRBV6-2 or TRBV6-3 and TRBJ1-2; a weak D match, TRBD1 (6 bases). CDR1 and CDR2 from the germline V gene are MNHEY and SVGEGT. Trimming removed 0 bases from V and 8 bases from J, with 16 bases in between. CDR3 length: 15 amino acids. The CDR3 DNA sequence: TGTGCCAGCAGTTACTCGATACCAGGGGTTGGCGGCTACACCTTC. Amino acids: CASSYSIPGVGGYTF.

The chain has TRBV29-1 and TRBJ2-3; perhaps TRBD1 as D (6 bases). CDR1 SQVTM and CDR2 ANQGSEA come from the germline V gene. With 6 bases removed from V and 1 base from J, the gap between germline ends came to 17 bases. There are 15 residues in the CDR3. CDR3 nucleotides: TGCAGCGTGCTACAGGGCATCCCTGGCACAGATACGCAGTATTTT. This sequence encodes CSVLQGIPGTDTQYF.

This rearrangement joins TRBV25-1 to TRBJ2-5; 7 bases are shared with TRBD1. J gave up 1 base and V 1 base, and 9 bases lay outside the gene matches. Germline assignment: CDR1 MGHDK and CDR2 SYGVNS. CDR3 length: 17 amino acids. CDR3 protein: CASSELGTGVSQETQYF. The CDR3 DNA sequence: TGTGCCAGCAGTGAATTGGGTACAGGGGTCAGCCAAGAGACCCAGTACTTC.

The chain recombines TRBV6-2 or TRBV6-3 with TRBJ2-1; D is tentatively TRBD1 or TRBD2 (5 bases each). Germline-derived CDR1 and CDR2 are MNHEY and SVGEGT. Trimming removed 2 bases at V and 2 bases at J, with 13 bases between. The CDR3 sequence is 16 residues long. In DNA, the CDR3 is TGTGCCAGCAGTTACCCGGGACGTACTCCCTACAATGAGCAGTTCTTC. Translating it yields CASSYPGRTPYNEQFF.

For this clone: At one end the junction does not follow the germline gene, possibly because of a read error. The genes are TRBV30 and TRBJ1-1; no definite D call. The CDR3 length is 12 residues. Germline V lookup: CDR1 GTSNPN, CDR2 SVGIG (reference sequence). CDR3 bases: TGTGCCTGGAGGGCCTGGCCCACTAAAGCTTTCTTT. Amino acids: CAWRAWPTKAFF.

The chain has TRBV2 and TRBJ2-7; either TRBD1 or TRBD2 may fit D (5 bases each). CDR3 size: 14 residues. V was cut by 7 bases and J by 0 bases, with 13 bases left in between. Germline V lookup: CDR1 SNHLY, CDR2 FYNNEI. For the CDR3, the DNA is TGTGCCAGCACCAGGGACGGTAGCTCCTACGAGCAGTACTTC. Amino acids: CASTRDGSSYEQYF.

This clone was seen more than once but under ten times. The chain is built from TRBV6-5 and TRBJ2-5; 9 bases are a match to TRBD1. CDR1 and CDR2 from the germline V gene are MNHEY and SVGAGI. V dropped 6 bases and J dropped 5; count of bases not matched to a gene: 7. The CDR3 runs to 14 residues. The CDR3 nucleotides are TGTGCCAGCAGCCAAACAGGGGGCTGGGAGACCCAGTACTTC. Translation gives CASSQTGGWETQYF.

V and J are TRBV2 and TRBJ2-5; 10 bases match TRBD2. Germline trimming cut 7 bases from V and 1 base from J; bases unmatched to any gene: 6. The germline CDR1 and CDR2 sequences are SNHLY and FYNNEI. The CDR3 covers 15 residues. CDR3 loop: CASNRLAGAQETQYF. CDR3 sequence (DNA): TGTGCCAGCAACAGACTAGCGGGCGCCCAAGAGACCCAGTACTTC.

In nucleotides, the CDR3 is TGTGCCAGTAGTATATCCGGGGACAGGGAAACTCAGCCCCAGCATTTT. Amino acids: CASSISGDRETQPQHF. The rearrangement uses TRBV19 and TRBJ1-5, with 9 bases fitting TRBD1. The trim removed 2 bases at V and 6 bases at J, leaving 8 bases unmatched. Germline CDR1 is LNHDA and CDR2 is SQIVND (reference sequence). This CDR3 contains 16 residues.

In its sample, this clone was seen a few times. The gene calls are TRBV19 and TRBJ1-2; D gene unclear. The CDR3 sequence is 17 residues long. Trimming cost V 3 bases and J 1 base, with 18 bases left between them. Germline V lookup: CDR1 LNHDA, CDR2 SQIVND (reference sequence). The CDR3 nucleotides read TGTGCCAGTAGTATGTTATTCCCCCTGCGCCTTAACTATGGCTACACCTTC. Its protein product is CASSMLFPLRLNYGYTF.

V is TRBV2 and J is TRBJ2-2; no reliable D call. Germline CDR1 is SNHLY and CDR2 is FYNNEI. V was clipped by 3 bases and J by 5 bases, with 7 bases between them. This CDR3 contains 13 residues. The CDR3 loop is CASSERQTGELFF. CDR3 DNA: TGTGCCAGCAGTGAGAGGCAGACCGGGGAGCTGTTTTTT.

This chain connects TRBV21-1 to TRBJ1-3; TRBD1 was called by the table and not checked on the DNA. TRBV21-1 is given as a pseudogene. The CDR3 is 16 amino acids. CDR3 in DNA: TGTGCCAGCAGCCAAGAAGGCCAGGGGGCAAGAAACACCATATATTTT. Translated: CASSQEGQGARNTIYF.

This clone is medium-sized in the sample. The chain couples TRBV7-9 to TRBJ2-7, with no clear D. V dropped 4 bases and J dropped 2 bases, with 12 bases sitting between them. CDR3 length equals 14 residues. Per germline, CDR1 SEHNR and CDR2 FQNEAQ (reference sequence). DNA for the CDR3: TGTGCCAGCAGCTCGGACCTCTCAACCTACGAGCAGTACTTC. Protein: CASSSDLSTYEQYF.